Shown below are 32 T cell receptor beta chains from a single sample sequenced in a study of T cell clonotyping in hematopoietic cell transplantation. Indicated time point: recipient sample about 28 days before transplant, after cytoreduction. The repertoire was sequenced with immunoSEQ multiplex PCR; TCRdb's copy has only in-frame clones and lacks some. The sample lists about 18,000 clones; around 88% were seen once. The source was peripheral blood mononuclear cells, collected before stem cell transplant. These receptors all stem from a middle-aged man with acute myeloid leukemia. Some clones in this sample may be carry-over from other donors' samples.

The chain is built from TRBV14 and TRBJ1-1, with D possibly matching TRBD1 (6 bases). This CDR3 comprises 14 residues. CDR1 SGHDN and CDR2 FVKESK come from the germline V gene. The V end lost 2 bases, the J end lost 1 base, and 8 bases lay between the germline ends. CDR3 nucleotide sequence: TGTGCCAGCAGCCAACCGGGGGCGAACACTGAAGCTTTCTTT. Its protein product is CASSQPGANTEAFF.

The rearrangement joins TRBV30 to TRBJ2-5; tentative D call: TRBD1 (5 bases). Trimming pared 7 bases from V and 2 bases from J, leaving 8 bases between. CDR1 and CDR2 from the germline V gene are GTSNPN and SVGIG (reference sequence). This CDR3 spans 11 amino acids. The CDR3 is CASRQQETQYF. The CDR3 DNA is TGTGCCTCCCGACAGCAAGAGACCCAGTACTTC.

The gene calls are TRBV5-4 and TRBJ2-5, with 10 bases aligning to TRBD2. Germline assignment: CDR1 SGHNT and CDR2 YYREEE (reference sequence). The CDR3 contains 16 residues. V dropped 4 bases and J dropped 2; count of bases not matched to a gene: 8. The CDR3 DNA reads as TGTGCCAGCAGCCCCGTAGAGCGGGGGGGACAAGAGACCCAGTACTTC. Protein: CASSPVERGGQETQYF.

The CDR3 coding sequence is TGCGCCAGCAGCCAAGTTGGGGGGACAACCTACGAGCAGTACTTC. This codes for CASSQVGGTTYEQYF. V and J are TRBV4-1 and TRBJ2-7, with D perhaps matching TRBD1 or TRBD2 (6 bases each). This CDR3 comprises 15 residues. Germline CDR1 reads MGHRA; CDR2 reads YSYEKL. Trimming removed 1 base from V and 2 bases from J, with 12 bases in between.

J is TRBJ1-1 and V is TRBV9, with 7 bases that match TRBD1. CDR1 SGDLS and CDR2 YYNGEE come from the germline V gene. The CDR3 length is 12 residues. The V and J ends lost 0 bases and 8 bases, in that order; junction bases with no gene match: 1. CDR3 protein: CASSVGGGEAFF. The CDR3 bases are TGTGCCAGCAGCGTAGGAGGGGGCGAAGCTTTCTTT.

The J gene is TRBJ1-4, the V gene TRBV15; TRBD1 aligns across 9 bases. V lost 5 bases and J lost 7; bases outside the gene matches: 5. Germline values: CDR1 LNHNV, CDR2 YYDKDF (reference sequence). The CDR3 extends over 14 amino acids. In DNA form, the CDR3 reads TGTGCCACCAGCGTGACAGGGGGGACTGAAAAACTGTTTTTT. It yields the protein CATSVTGGTEKLFF.

The J gene is TRBJ2-1, the V gene TRBV27; D might be TRBD1 (6 bases). CDR1 and CDR2 (germline): MNHEY, SMNVEV (reference sequence). Trimming removed 3 bases at V and 9 bases at J, with 18 bases between. This CDR3 has 15 amino acids. The CDR3: CASSFGTLALGEQFF. Written as DNA, the CDR3 is TGTGCCAGCAGTTTTGGGACATTAGCCCTAGGTGAGCAGTTCTTC.

The CDR3 coding sequence is TGTGCCAGTAGTATATTGGGAGGGAATCAGCCCCAGCATTTT. Protein sequence: CASSILGGNQPQHF. The chain combines TRBV19 with TRBJ1-5; D unresolved. Trimming took off 2 bases at V and 4 bases at J, with 9 bases between the two ends. The CDR3 is 14 amino acids. The germline gives CDR1 LNHDA, CDR2 SQIVND (reference sequence).

This chain connects TRBV4-3 to TRBJ2-1, with 9 positions matching TRBD2. V gave up 3 bases and J gave up 2 bases; unmatched junction bases: 5. Germline loops: CDR1 LGHNA, CDR2 YSLEER. This CDR3 has 16 residues. CDR3 DNA: TGCGCCAGCAGCCACCCGGGCGGGGGGGCCTACAATGAGCAGTTCTTC. It codes for CASSHPGGGAYNEQFF.

The chain recombines TRBV27 with TRBJ1-1, with D unclear. The CDR3 runs to 13 residues. Trimming left V 0 bases short and J 4 bases short, with 6 bases between. Per germline, CDR1 MNHEY and CDR2 SMNVEV (reference sequence). CDR3 protein: CASSLSKATEAFF. The CDR3 region has the DNA TGTGCCAGCAGTTTATCGAAGGCCACTGAAGCTTTCTTT.

The chain links TRBV7-8 to TRBJ1-1; D gene unclear. V was shortened by 8 bases and J by 4 bases, with 11 bases between the two germline ends. This CDR3 comprises 12 residues. CDR1 and CDR2 (germline): SGHVS, FQNEAQ. The CDR3 sequence: CASRREGTEAFF. CDR3 in DNA: TGTGCCAGCCGTCGGGAAGGCACTGAAGCTTTCTTT.

V gene TRBV5-1 combines with J gene TRBJ1-6, with D unclear. The germline CDR1 and CDR2 sequences are SGHRS and YFSETQ. The V gene lost 0 bases and the J gene lost 0 bases, with 4 bases spanning the gap. The CDR3 is 15 amino acids. The CDR3, as DNA: TGCGCCAGCAGCTTGGCCAGCTCCTATAATTCACCCCTCCACTTT. It translates to CASSLASSYNSPLHF.

This chain links TRBV19 with TRBJ2-2, with D maybe TRBD1 (6 bases). V was shortened by 5 bases and J by 2 bases, with 12 bases between the two germline ends. Germline assignment: CDR1 LNHDA and CDR2 SQIVND (reference sequence). This CDR3 is built from 15 residues. The DNA of the CDR3 is TGTGCCAGTAGTCCGTGGACAGCCAACACCGGGGAGCTGTTTTTT. Residues: CASSPWTANTGELFF. The entire variable domain, with the rest obtained from reference TRBV19 and TRBJ2-2, is as follows: DGGITQSPKYLFRKEGQNVTLSCEQNLNHDAMYWYRQDPGQGLRLIYYSQIVNDFQKGDIAEGYSVSREKKESFPLTVTSAQKNPTAFYLCASSPWTANTGELFFGEGSRLTVL.

The rearrangement links TRBV29-1 to TRBJ1-1; no clear D. This CDR3 spans 11 amino acids. The germline CDR1 and CDR2 sequences are SQVTM and ANQGSEA. The CDR3 region is CTAERVTEAFF. The CDR3 DNA is TGCACGGCAGAAAGGGTCACTGAAGCTTTCTTT.

This chain connects TRBV18 to TRBJ1-1, with 8 nucleotides matching TRBD1. CDR1 and CDR2 from the germline V gene are KGHSH and LQKENI. This CDR3 comprises 16 residues. The trim removed 6 bases at V and 7 bases at J, leaving 16 bases unmatched. Here the CDR3 DNA reads TGTGCCAGCTCGCCATACCGGGACAGGATAGGATTTGAAGCTTTCTTT. Residues: CASSPYRDRIGFEAFF.

V usage is TRBV28 and J usage is TRBJ2-7, with 10 nucleotides matching TRBD1. With 10 bases clipped from V and 4 bases from J, the junction kept 7 bases outside the gene matches. Germline CDR1 reads MDHEN; CDR2 reads SYDVKM. The CDR3 has 13 amino acids. The CDR3 nucleotides are TGTGCCACGGCGGGACAGGGGTTATACGAGCAGTACTTC. Protein product: CATAGQGLYEQYF.

This chain joins TRBV5-4 and TRBJ1-1; D call uncertain. Per the germline V gene, CDR1 is SGHNT and CDR2 is YYREEE (reference sequence). The length of the CDR3 is 13 residues. The V end lost 4 bases, the J end lost 3 bases, and 10 bases lay between the germline ends. The CDR3 region is CASSPGYYTEAFF. The CDR3, as DNA: TGTGCCAGCAGCCCGGGGTACTACACTGAAGCTTTCTTT.

The V and J genes are TRBV28 and TRBJ1-5; D is ambiguous. CDR1 MDHEN and CDR2 SYDVKM come from the germline V gene. The CDR3 sequence is 16 residues long. Trimming cost V 3 bases and J 0 bases, with 12 bases left between them. The CDR3: CASSLFGGSSNQPQHF. Here the CDR3 DNA reads TGTGCCAGCAGTTTGTTTGGCGGTTCTAGCAATCAGCCCCAGCATTTT.

CDR3 sequence: CASSLGEARGYTF. In DNA form, the CDR3 reads TGTGCCAGCAGCTTAGGAGAGGCGCGGGGCTACACCTTC. The chain is built from TRBV7-8 and TRBJ1-2; no clear D gene. The V gene lost 1 base and the J gene lost 8 bases, with 11 bases spanning the gap. CDR1 is SGHVS and CDR2 is FQNEAQ in the germline V gene. This CDR3 has 13 residues.

This rearrangement joins TRBV6-6 to TRBJ2-7; TRBD1 might be the D (7 bases). The ends were cut back, 6 bases at V and 6 bases at J, with 21 bases in the middle. Germline values: CDR1 MNHNY, CDR2 SVGAGI (reference sequence). The CDR3 is 15 amino acids. The CDR3 protein is CASSAGTVRVGEQYF. For the CDR3, the DNA is TGTGCCAGCAGCGCGGGGACAGTCCGGGTAGGCGAGCAGTACTTC.

This clone was detected a few times. Within the sample, other DNA sequences also encode this same CDR3. The chain recombines TRBV7-9 with TRBJ1-2; D is unclear. The CDR3 extends over 13 amino acids. Trimming shortened V by 2 bases and J by 2 bases, and 6 bases separated the two germline ends. The germline CDR1 and CDR2 sequences are SEHNR and FQNEAQ (reference sequence). Written as DNA, the CDR3 is TGTGCCAGCAGCTTAAGCCCGAACTATGGCTACACCTTC. Encoded protein: CASSLSPNYGYTF.

A few counts support this clone. The chain carries TRBV6-6 and TRBJ1-5; possible D gene TRBD1, 5 bases. Germline values: CDR1 MNHNY, CDR2 SVGAGI (reference sequence). The CDR3 has 12 amino acids. Trimming stripped 8 bases from V and 7 bases from J, with 12 bases between. The CDR3 loop reads CASSPRDQPQHF. The DNA of the CDR3 is TGTGCCAGCTCCCCCAGGGACCAGCCCCAGCATTTT.

As regards this clone: Additional DNA sequences in this sample encode the identical CDR3. The genes are TRBV6-1 and TRBJ1-2; maybe TRBD1 (5 bases). The ends were cut back, 5 bases at V and 3 bases at J, with 10 bases in the middle. Per germline, CDR1 MNHNS and CDR2 SASEGT. The CDR3 is 13 amino acids. The CDR3 sequence is CASSPTDYYGYTF. Written as DNA, the CDR3 is TGTGCCAGCAGTCCGACAGACTACTATGGCTACACCTTC.

J is TRBJ2-2 and V is TRBV28, with 9 bases matching TRBD1. V was clipped by 2 bases and J by 8 bases; unmatched bases: 6. Germline CDR1 and CDR2: MDHEN and SYDVKM. CDR3 length: 15 amino acids. As DNA, the CDR3 is TGTGCCAGCAGTTTACAGACAGGGGGTGGTGGGGAGCTGTTTTTT. Its translation: CASSLQTGGGGELFF.

In this sample, this clone turned up once. Other nucleotide sequences in the sample specify the same CDR3. V is TRBV5-1 and J is TRBJ1-2, with D tentatively TRBD1 (5 bases). Germline V gene lookup returns CDR1 SGHRS and CDR2 YFSETQ. The CDR3 length is 11 residues. Trimming cost V 4 bases and J 7 bases, with 8 bases left between them. The CDR3 here is CASSEGFGYTF. CDR3 nucleotide sequence: TGCGCCAGCAGCGAGGGGTTTGGCTACACCTTC. The whole variable domain, filled in from reference TRBV5-1 and TRBJ1-2, reads KAGVTQTPRYLIKTRGQQVTLSCSPISGHRSVSWYQQTPGQGLQFLFEYFSETQRNKGNFPGRFSGRQFSNSRSEMNVSTLELGDSALYLCASSEGFGYTFGSGTRLTVV.

This clone was seen only once. A read error may account for a junction end that differs from germline. The chain combines TRBV5-4 with TRBJ2-2; 8 nucleotides line up with TRBD1. Germline loops: CDR1 SGHNT, CDR2 YYREEE (reference sequence). The CDR3 has 17 amino acids. CDR3 in amino acids: CASSQARTGPNTGELFF. The CDR3 coding sequence is TGCGCCAGCAGCCAAGCAAGGACAGGGCCTAACACCGGGGAGCTGTTTTTT. Full variable domain (outside the CDR3, taken from reference TRBV5-4 and TRBJ2-2): ETGVTQSPTHLIKTRGQQVTLRCSSQSGHNTVSWYQQALGQGPQFIFQYYREEENGRGNFPPRFSGLQFPNYSSELNVNALELDDSALYLCASSQARTGPNTGELFFGEGSRLTVL.

V usage is TRBV29-1 and J usage is TRBJ2-7; the D gene is possibly TRBD1 (6 bases). CDR3 length: 11 amino acids. From germline, CDR1 is SQVTM and CDR2 ANQGSEA. The V gene lost 7 bases and the J gene lost 2 bases, with 9 bases spanning the gap. CDR3 sequence: CSAGDTYEQYF. CDR3 DNA: TGCAGCGCAGGGGATACCTACGAGCAGTACTTC.

The rearrangement joins TRBV5-1 to TRBJ2-7; the match to TRBD1 covers 12 bases. V lost 3 bases and J lost 4; bases outside the gene matches: 5. CDR3 length: 15 amino acids. Germline V gene data show CDR1 as SGHRS and CDR2 as YFSETQ. DNA of the CDR3: TGCGCCAGCAGCTATGGGACAGGGGGCTCTTACGAGCAGTACTTC. It translates to CASSYGTGGSYEQYF. Using reference TRBV5-1 and TRBJ2-7 for the parts outside the CDR3, the full variable domain is KAGVTQTPRYLIKTRGQQVTLSCSPISGHRSVSWYQQTPGQGLQFLFEYFSETQRNKGNFPGRFSGRQFSNSRSEMNVSTLELGDSALYLCASSYGTGGSYEQYFGPGTRLTVT.

The gene calls are TRBV5-1 and TRBJ2-3; D gene uncertain. This CDR3 region has 15 residues. The V end lost 1 base, the J end lost 1 base, and 10 bases lay between the germline ends. Germline CDR1 SGHRS, CDR2 YFSETQ. CDR3 protein: CASSLTPTGTDTQYF. The CDR3 nucleotides are TGCGCCAGCAGCTTGACCCCAACAGGCACAGATACGCAGTATTTT.

This chain uses TRBV19 with TRBJ1-1; 10 bases align to TRBD1. This CDR3 is 17 amino acids long. Germline CDR1 reads LNHDA; CDR2 reads SQIVND (reference sequence). The J segment lost 6 bases and the V segment lost 5 bases, leaving 15 bases of the junction unmatched. CDR3 DNA sequence: TGTGCCAGTAGTTATTATGGGGACAGGGGTTTTCTCGCTGAAGCTTTCTTT. Translating it yields CASSYYGDRGFLAEAFF.

This clone has just a few counts. The rearrangement joins TRBV6-1 to TRBJ2-7; 9 bases align to TRBD1. The CDR3 runs to 14 residues. Germline trimming cut 4 bases from V and 0 bases from J; bases unmatched to any gene: 1. The germline V gene has CDR1 MNHNS and CDR2 SASEGT. CDR3 in amino acids: CASSGDRVSYEQYF. Written as DNA, the CDR3 is TGTGCCAGCAGTGGGGACAGGGTCTCCTACGAGCAGTACTTC.

The genes are TRBV6-6 and TRBJ1-2; 8 bases fit TRBD1. CDR1 is MNHNY, CDR2 SVGAGI, per germline (reference sequence). The CDR3 runs to 14 residues. The junction had 8 bases not matched to a gene; V was cut back by 4 bases and J by 7 bases. The CDR3 region is CASSSPRGQSGYTF. CDR3 coding DNA: TGTGCCAGCAGTTCACCCAGGGGGCAAAGTGGCTACACCTTC.